This T cell receptor beta chain was captured in a study of T cell repertoires in cytomegalovirus infection. Across the whole study: Recently identified HLA-C-restricted CMV epitopes and well-studied HLA-B-restricted CMV epitopes were used by the study. Public TCR beta signatures marked donors with CMV infection and the matching HLA.

Germline V CDR1 and CDR2: SGHVS, FNYEAQ. Deletions cut 3 bases from V and 2 bases from J, with 11 bases between. The CDR3 is 15 amino acids. This clonotype was counted only a few times. Its cognate antigen is unknown. TCRdb reanalysed the reads using MiXCR and keeps one entry per CDR3 protein. The sample records 450,000 to 550,000 distinct CDR3 sequences, about 42% being singletons. The rearrangement links TRBV7-6 to TRBJ1-5; no clear D gene. Source: cultured PBMCs, taken from culture after CMV antigen stimulation. The TCR was taken from a human donor in good health (CMV status not recorded). Some clones in this sample may be carry-over from other donors' samples. The CDR3 sequence is CASSLGPRGNQPQHF. Written as DNA, the CDR3 is TGTGCCAGCAGCTTGGGCCCCCGGGGCAATCAGCCCCAGCATTTT.